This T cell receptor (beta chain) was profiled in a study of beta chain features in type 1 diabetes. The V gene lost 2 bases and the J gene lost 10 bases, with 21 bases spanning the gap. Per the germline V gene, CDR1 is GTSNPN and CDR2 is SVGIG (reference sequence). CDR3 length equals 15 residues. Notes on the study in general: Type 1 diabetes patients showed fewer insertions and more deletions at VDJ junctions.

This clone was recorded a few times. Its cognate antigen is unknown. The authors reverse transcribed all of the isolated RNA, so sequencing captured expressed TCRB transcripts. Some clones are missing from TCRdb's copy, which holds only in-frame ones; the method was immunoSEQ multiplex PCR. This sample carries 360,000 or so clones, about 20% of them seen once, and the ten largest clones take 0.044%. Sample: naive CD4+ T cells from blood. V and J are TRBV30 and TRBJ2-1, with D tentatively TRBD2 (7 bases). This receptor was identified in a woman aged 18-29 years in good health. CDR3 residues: CAWSWGRGGWKEQFF. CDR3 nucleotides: TGTGCCTGGAGTTGGGGGAGGGGGGGTTGGAAAGAGCAGTTCTTC.